This T cell receptor beta chain derives from a study of cytomegalovirus exposure and HLA in healthy donors. Study context: Later, an analysis reported that the 130 or so validation repertoires had used the same platform as the roughly 680 first-cohort repertoires. Whole-study findings and limits: Using the classifier, cytomegalovirus status was reportedly diagnosed with high specificity and sensitivity. The study recorded 164 TCR beta chains that were cytomegalovirus-associated.

The repertoire was sequenced with immunoSEQ multiplex PCR; TCRdb's copy has only in-frame clones and lacks some. In the table there are approximately 54,000 clones, roughly nine tenths of which are singletons. Per germline, CDR1 GTSNPN and CDR2 SVGIG (reference sequence). The CDR3 loop spans 12 amino acids. Trimming cost V 2 bases and J 1 base, with 5 bases left between them. This clone was observed once. What it binds is unknown. V is TRBV30 and J is TRBJ1-2; D remains ambiguous. This TCR derives from a woman aged 18 to 35 in good health and CMV-seropositive. Sequenced input: PBMCs. CDR3 protein: CAWSTNNYGYTF. The CDR3, as DNA: TGTGCCTGGAGTACAAATAACTATGGCTACACCTTC.